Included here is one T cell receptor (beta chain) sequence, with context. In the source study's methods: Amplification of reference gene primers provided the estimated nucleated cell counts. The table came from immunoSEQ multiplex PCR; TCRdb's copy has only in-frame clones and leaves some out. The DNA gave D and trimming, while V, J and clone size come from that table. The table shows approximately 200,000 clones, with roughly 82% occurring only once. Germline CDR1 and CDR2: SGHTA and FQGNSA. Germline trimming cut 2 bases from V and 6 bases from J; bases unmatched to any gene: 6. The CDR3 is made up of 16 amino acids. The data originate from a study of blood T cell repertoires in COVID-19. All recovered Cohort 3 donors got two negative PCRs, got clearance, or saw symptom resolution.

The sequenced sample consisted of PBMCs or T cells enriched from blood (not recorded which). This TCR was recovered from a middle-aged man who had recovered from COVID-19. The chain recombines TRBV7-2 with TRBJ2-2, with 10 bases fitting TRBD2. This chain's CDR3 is CASSLLAGALSGELFF. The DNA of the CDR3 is TGTGCCAGCAGCTTACTAGCGGGAGCGCTCTCCGGGGAGCTGTTTTTT.